Reported below is one T cell receptor beta chain. The sample belongs to a study of blood T cell repertoires in COVID-19. CDR3 size: 17 residues. V was clipped by 4 bases and J by 2 bases, with 19 bases between them. Germline-derived CDR1 and CDR2 are SGHTS and YDEGEE. Clones were sequenced by immunoSEQ multiplex PCR, and TCRdb holds only the in-frame ones, with some missing. The sample consists of some 250,000 clones, nearly 90% of them appearing once. This TCR was sampled from a woman aged 25 to 45 with acute COVID-19. This chain uses TRBV5-8 with TRBJ2-1; perhaps TRBD2 as D (7 bases). The sample comprised PBMCs or T cells enriched from blood (not recorded which). The CDR3 spells CASSPGGPGDPYNEQFF. The CDR3 nucleotides are TGTGCCAGCAGCCCGGGGGGCCCAGGGGACCCCTACAATGAGCAGTTCTTC.